Below, one T cell receptor beta chain is given with its context. Its antigen is currently unknown. The record originates from a study of cytomegalovirus exposure and HLA in healthy donors. The germline V gene has CDR1 SGHTA and CDR2 FQGNSA. This CDR3 has 14 amino acids. The ends lost 5 bases at V and 1 base at J; junction bases unmatched: 5. Study-wide results and caveats: A later analysis by the authors found several of the most significant clusters apparently linked to common viral pathogens.

PCR involved 60 Vbeta and 13 Jbeta primers. Profiling relied on immunoSEQ multiplex PCR, and the TCRdb table lists in-frame clones only, not all of them. The sample lists 150,000 to 200,000 clones; approximately 80% were seen once. This TCR was recovered from a middle-aged woman in good health and CMV-seropositive. The sample consisted of PBMCs. This sequence joins TRBV7-2 and TRBJ2-7, with 7 bases lining up with TRBD1. This CDR3 reads CASSKHRGSYEQYF. In DNA form, the CDR3 reads TGTGCCAGCAGCAAGCACAGGGGATCCTACGAGCAGTACTTC. Full variable domain (remainder filled in from reference TRBV7-2 and TRBJ2-7): GAGVSQSPSNKVTEKGKDVELRCDPISGHTALYWYRQSLGQGLEFLIYFQGNSAPDKSGLPSDRFSAERTGGSVSTLTIQRTQQEDSAVYLCASSKHRGSYEQYFGPGTRLTVT.